Here is one T cell receptor (beta chain) with its context. No antigen is known for it. Its ends do not fully match the called genes, so a read error is possible. Extraction of RNA together with DNA used roughly 20-33 mg of unsorted bulk tissue. These data belong to a study of tumor-infiltrating lymphocytes in primary liver carcinoma. The overall study: Patients included men and women of 30 to 69 years. Study-level points and caveats: Tumor region pairs showed greater overlap than either tumor-adjacent or tumor-blood pairs did. It was observed that only about 7-25% of the top clones appeared in every one of the five tumor regions.

A constant-region primer served to make TCR beta cDNA from roughly 500 ng total RNA. It was through three nested multiplex PCR rounds of slightly modified ARM-PCR that TCR beta libraries arose. Two initial PCR rounds of roughly 10 cycles each paired TRBV1-TRBV30 forward primers with a C-beta reverse primer. TCRdb recomputed calls from the multiplex PCR reads with MiXCR, one row per CDR3 protein. The sample contains roughly 53,000 distinct CDR3 sequences, 70% to 80% of which appear only once. CDR3 length equals 13 residues. Sequencing was performed on liver tumor tissue from sampling region 2. Subset of the sample: tumor region T2, inferior pole. The TCR sequence derives from a man aged 40-50 years with primary liver carcinoma and hepatitis B virus infection. The chain carries TRBV12-3 or TRBV12-4 and TRBJ2-5; 8 bases are a match to TRBD2. The J call may be mistaken, given a closer DNA end match to TRBJ2-1. The chain's CDR3 is CANSPTSAHEQFF. CDR3 coding DNA: TGTGCCAACAGTCCGACTAGCGCCCATGAGCAGTTCTTC.